A selection of T cell receptor beta chains follows, all from one sample in a study of blood T cell repertoires in COVID-19. Profiling relied on immunoSEQ multiplex PCR, and the TCRdb table lists in-frame clones only, not all of them. Of around 130,000 clones in the sample, roughly 90% were seen once. Material: peripheral blood. These receptors were obtained from a man between 50 and 59 years old with active or convalescent COVID-19. CDR3s include the opening cysteine and the closing phenylalanine or tryptophan. The D gene is left open where the match is weak.

>TRBV5-4|TRBD1|13|TRBJ2-7
CASSHDRGYEQYF
>TRBV7-8|TRBD1|16|TRBJ1-2
CASSVRRDREHYGYTF
>TRBV9|TRBD2|19|TRBJ2-1
CASSEQRGIAGPSYNEQFF
>TRBV4-2|TRBD2|16|TRBJ2-1
CASSLSGRGLGNEQFF
>TRBV7-9|TRBD1|14|TRBJ1-5
CASRSGQGNQPQHF
>TRBV12-5|TRBD1|20|TRBJ2-2
CASGLAPDLMTGNRNGELFF
>TRBV10-3|.|13|TRBJ2-5
CATTSGYQETQYF
>TRBV9|.|15|TRBJ1-2
CASSVTSGKGWGYTF
>TRBV6-1|.|14|TRBJ2-4
CASSDRGSSGIQYF
>TRBV2|.|13|TRBJ2-1
CASSQDSHNEQFF
>TRBV2|.|13|TRBJ1-1
CASRSQGGTEAFF
>TRBV10-3|TRBD1|13|TRBJ2-5
CAISQGQGQTQYF
>TRBV30|TRBD1|15|TRBJ2-1
CAWNPGQGIGNEQFF
>TRBV11-2|TRBD1|13|TRBJ1-1
CASSYTGVPEAFF
>TRBV30|.|13|TRBJ2-3
CAWRQRGRDTQYF
>TRBV29-1|TRBD1|12|TRBJ1-1
CSVGQGTGDAFF
>TRBV24-1|TRBD1|18|TRBJ2-2
CATSDRTGTATNTGELFF
>TRBV29-1|TRBD1|14|TRBJ2-5
CSVTSQGVFETQYF
>TRBV11-2|.|13|TRBJ2-2
CASSFEGAGELFF
>TRBV3-1/TRBV3-2|.|12|TRBJ2-7
CASSLTIYEQYF
>TRBV28|.|19|TRBJ1-5
CASSLGGRFGTRRSQPQHF
>TRBV5-1|TRBD2|18|TRBJ2-5
CASSLGLAGGPEGETQYF
>TRBV18|TRBD1|14|TRBJ2-7
CASSSTGGGYEQYF
>TRBV9|.|15|TRBJ2-1
CASSVGAGSYNEQFF
>TRBV7-2|TRBD1|16|TRBJ2-1
CASSFRDSYSYNEQFF
>TRBV2|.|15|TRBJ1-2
CASSEVYDSNYGYTF
>TRBV25-1|TRBD2|15|TRBJ2-3
CASSDLAGVSDTQYF
>TRBV5-6|.|19|TRBJ2-7
CASSSTGGLRREGLYEQYF
>TRBV28|.|16|TRBJ1-4
CASSHSTAPTNEKLFF
>TRBV28|TRBD2|15|TRBJ2-1
CASSFPGLAGHEQFF
>TRBV29-1|.|11|TRBJ2-5
CSGRVMETQYF
>TRBV11-3|TRBD2|17|TRBJ2-1
CASSTRVAGGSYNEQFF
>TRBV6-1|TRBD2|17|TRBJ2-2
CASSELAGVAGTGELFF
>TRBV19|.|15|TRBJ1-4
CASSLSEQVKEKLFF
>TRBV5-1|.|13|TRBJ1-1
CASSSQGNTEAFF
>TRBV19|TRBD1|14|TRBJ2-1
CASTRDREYNEQFF
>TRBV3-1/TRBV3-2|TRBD2|16|TRBJ2-1
CASSQVRTSVYNEQFF
>TRBV7-2|TRBD1|14|TRBJ1-2
CASSHGTGDYGYTF
>TRBV5-5|TRBD1|15|TRBJ1-1
CASSPHRGQNTEAFF
>TRBV5-4|.|14|TRBJ1-2
CASSLRTTNYGYTF